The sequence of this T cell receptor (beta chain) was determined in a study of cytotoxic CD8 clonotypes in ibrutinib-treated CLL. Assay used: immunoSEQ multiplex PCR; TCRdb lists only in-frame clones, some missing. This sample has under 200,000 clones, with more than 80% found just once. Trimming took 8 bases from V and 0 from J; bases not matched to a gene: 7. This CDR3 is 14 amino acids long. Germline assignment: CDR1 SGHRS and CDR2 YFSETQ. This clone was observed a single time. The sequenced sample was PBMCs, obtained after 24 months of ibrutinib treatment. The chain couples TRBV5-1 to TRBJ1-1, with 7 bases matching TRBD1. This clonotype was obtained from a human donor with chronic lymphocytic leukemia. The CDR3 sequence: CASVSGTVNTEAFF. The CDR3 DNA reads TGCGCCAGTGTTTCCGGGACAGTGAACACTGAAGCTTTCTTT.